This paragraph reports one TCR beta chain. The sample comes from a study of blood T cell repertoires in COVID-19. Study information: Acute-phase and convalescent COVID-19 samples originated in the United States, Italy and Spain. T cells, B-cell-depleted T cells, or PBMCs provided the cDNA or gDNA that served as material.

The CDR3 runs to 14 residues. CDR1 and CDR2 (germline): MNHEY, SVGEGT. Losses at the gene ends were 5 bases for V and 6 bases for J; bases not matched to a gene: 9. Grouping used clinical history reported by participants in a survey and questionnaire. Repertoires were generated with immunoSEQ multiplex PCR, while TCRdb's copy carries only in-frame clones and drops some. The table has around 250,000 clones, 65% to 85% seen once. The TCR originated in a man between 50 and 59 years old who had recovered from COVID-19. The sequencing input was PBMCs or T cells enriched from blood (not recorded which). The chain links TRBV6-2 or TRBV6-3 to TRBJ2-7; 8 positions match TRBD2. CDR3 coding DNA: TGTGCCAGCAGTCCCGGGAGGGCCTTAAGCGAGCAGTACTTC. Protein sequence: CASSPGRALSEQYF.